The subject of this entry is one TCR beta chain. PCR involved 60 Vbeta and 13 Jbeta primers. Profiling relied on immunoSEQ multiplex PCR, and the TCRdb table lists in-frame clones only, not all of them. This table has some 120,000 clones, around 64% appearing once. Germline V gene lookup returns CDR1 SGHDT and CDR2 YYEEEE. V lost 1 base and J 5 bases, leaving 9 bases between the germline ends. This CDR3 spans 13 amino acids. The data were obtained in a study of cytomegalovirus exposure and HLA in healthy donors. The genes are TRBV5-6 and TRBJ1-2, with D possibly being TRBD1 (5 bases). The sequenced sample consisted of PBMCs. The TCR was taken from a man aged 25 to 45 in good health and CMV-seropositive. The CDR3 coding sequence is TGTGCCAGCAGCTTGATCGGGGGGTATGGCTACACCTTC. This gives the protein CASSLIGGYGYTF.